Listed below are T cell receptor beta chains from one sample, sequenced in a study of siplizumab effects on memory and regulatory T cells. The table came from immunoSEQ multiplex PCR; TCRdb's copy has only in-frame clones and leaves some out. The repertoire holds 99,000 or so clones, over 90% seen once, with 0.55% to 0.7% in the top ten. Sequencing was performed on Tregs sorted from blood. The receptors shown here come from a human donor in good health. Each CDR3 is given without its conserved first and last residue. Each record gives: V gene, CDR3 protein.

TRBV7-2,ASSPRDRSYEQY
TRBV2,ASSEGQGGTGELF
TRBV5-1,ASTPTSGLYNEQF
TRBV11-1,ASSPGRADTQY
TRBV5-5,ASSLDVWGSGNTIY
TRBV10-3,AISDYGYGYT
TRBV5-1,ASSLATPTVSEQF
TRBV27,ASSRLGRVDEQY
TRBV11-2,ASSLRLSGGPVEQF
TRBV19,ASSTGGYTEAF
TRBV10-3,AIRPGANTGELF
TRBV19,ASSIDSSSGDGYT
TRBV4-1,ASSPPVLAGGIAYEQY
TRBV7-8,ASQPAGRTYNSPLH
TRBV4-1,ASSQGGKGNDEQF
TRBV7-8,ASSLAGRGAF
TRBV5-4,ASSRRIIPSSYEQY
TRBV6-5,ASSYRGSYNSPLH
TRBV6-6,ASSYSGTGNTIY
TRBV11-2,ASSLDRGRLRSYEQY
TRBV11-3,ASSTGSNTEAF
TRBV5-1,ASSLGFETQY
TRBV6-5,ASMPSGANVLT
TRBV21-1,ASSSPGRGTIY
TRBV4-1,ASSLRTGGDYGYT
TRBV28,ASASNQPQH
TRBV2,ASSFQGTQPQH
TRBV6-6,ASSYSRGNEQF
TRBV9,ASSPGWEESRGYT
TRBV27,ASRLSGTARMNTEAF
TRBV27,ASSPDSGYYGYT
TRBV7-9,ASSHNRGQVLDYGYT
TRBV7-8,ASSLRVGGTSTDTQY
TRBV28,ATSLSGNTIY
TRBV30,AWSAQGASSYNEQF
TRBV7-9,ASSGQPGQLYNEQF
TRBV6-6,VSSQTGGQPQH
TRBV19,ASSLRGLGTDTQY
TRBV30,AWSVFGQINQPQH
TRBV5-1,ASSSSSGGELF
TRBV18,ASSPLRQENNSPLH
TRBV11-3,ASSFTYEQY
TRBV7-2,ASSPPGSPRF
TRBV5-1,ASSLAPGPGANVLT
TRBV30,AWRWTVGTEAF
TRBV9,ASSAGASGGSRDTQY
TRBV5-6,ASSWGTGRAGELF
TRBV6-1,ASSTGGAIYGYT
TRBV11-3,ASSRRNEQY
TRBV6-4,ASSRERGFNEQF
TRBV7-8,ASSRGPLQETQY
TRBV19,ASKRGANTGELF
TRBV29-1,SAPPPTAGHNTEAF
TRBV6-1,ASSPVGGPRTQY
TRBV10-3,AISVTPQGGTDTQY